A selection of T cell receptor beta chains follows, all from one sample in a study of PD-1 and CTLA-4 blockade in melanoma. Using immunoSEQ multiplex PCR, the repertoire was profiled, and TCRdb retains in-frame clones only, with some absent. The sample consists of 7,200 or so clones, 80% of them appearing once. The sample was CD8+ T cells from peripheral blood, taken before anti-PD-1 treatment. These receptors all come from a human donor with melanoma. Both conserved end residues are part of each CDR3. A D gene is named only where the DNA matches it firmly. Only some rows state a clone size, as once, few, many or a class for expanded clones.

clone_size j_call d_call v_call cdr3_aa cdr3_nt
. TRBJ2-2 . TRBV10-3 CAISEWDTQNTGELFF TGTGCCATCAGTGAGTGGGACACCCAGAACACCGGGGAGCTGTTTTTT
. TRBJ2-2 TRBD2 TRBV5-6 CASSIGGRATDNTGELFF TGTGCCAGCAGCATCGGGGGGAGGGCGACAGATAACACCGGGGAGCTGTTTTTT
. TRBJ2-3 . TRBV27 CASSTDILDTQYF TGTGCCAGCAGTACGGACATCCTAGATACGCAGTATTTT
once TRBJ1-5 TRBD1 TRBV30 CACDATGPQPQHF TGTGCCTGCGACGCGACAGGGCCGCAGCCCCAGCATTTT
. TRBJ2-5 TRBD1 TRBV2 CATTGTGTQETQYF TGTGCCACCACCGGGACAGGGACCCAAGAGACCCAGTACTTC
. TRBJ2-7 . TRBV7-6 CASSLRVNGYEQYF TGTGCCAGCAGCTTACGAGTAAACGGGTACGAGCAGTACTTC
. TRBJ1-1 . TRBV10-3 CAISESIAGGTEAFF TGTGCCATCAGTGAGTCGATTGCTGGGGGCACTGAAGCTTTCTTT
once TRBJ2-5 TRBD2 TRBV19 CASSLWGSGDETQYF TGTGCCAGTAGTCTCTGGGGTAGCGGGGATGAGACCCAGTACTTC
. TRBJ2-7 TRBD2 TRBV11-2 CASSLGAGGLYEQYF TGTGCCAGCAGCTTAGGAGCGGGGGGGCTCTACGAGCAGTACTTC
. TRBJ1-2 TRBD1 TRBV7-9 CASSYGTEKNGYTF TGTGCCAGCAGCTACGGGACAGAAAAAAATGGCTACACCTTC
. TRBJ2-5 . TRBV4-1 CASSQEGRQETQYF TGCGCCAGCAGCCAAGAGGGCAGACAAGAGACCCAGTACTTC
. TRBJ1-2 . TRBV7-9 CASRPDWTGYTF TGTGCCAGCAGACCGGATTGGACAGGCTACACCTTC
. TRBJ2-6 . TRBV4-3 CASSQVVGGSPGANVLTF TGCGCCAGCAGCCAAGTCGTCGGAGGGTCCCCTGGGGCCAACGTCCTGACTTTC
once TRBJ2-2 . TRBV29-1 CSVVGQGGELFF TGCAGCGTTGTTGGGCAGGGCGGGGAGCTGTTTTTT
. TRBJ2-1 TRBD2 TRBV5-6 CASSLGASGITGNEQFF TGTGCCAGCAGCCTGGGGGCTAGCGGGATAACCGGGAATGAGCAGTTCTTC
. TRBJ2-1 TRBD2 TRBV6-2/TRBV6-3 CASSPVGGGTREQFF TGTGCCAGCAGCCCCGTGGGCGGGGGGACTAGAGAGCAGTTCTTC
. TRBJ1-2 . TRBV6-5 CASSQGSNYGYTF TGTGCCAGCAGTCAGGGTTCTAACTATGGCTACACCTTC
. TRBJ1-2 . TRBV5-4 CASSLVGGDGYTF TGTGCCAGCAGCTTGGTTGGGGGCGATGGCTACACCTTC
. TRBJ2-1 . TRBV27 CASSSKVAGEQFF TGTGCCAGCAGTTCAAAGGTCGCTGGTGAGCAGTTCTTC
. TRBJ2-7 . TRBV29-1 CSADGGFGSYEQYF TGCAGCGCCGACGGTGGGTTCGGGTCCTACGAGCAGTACTTC